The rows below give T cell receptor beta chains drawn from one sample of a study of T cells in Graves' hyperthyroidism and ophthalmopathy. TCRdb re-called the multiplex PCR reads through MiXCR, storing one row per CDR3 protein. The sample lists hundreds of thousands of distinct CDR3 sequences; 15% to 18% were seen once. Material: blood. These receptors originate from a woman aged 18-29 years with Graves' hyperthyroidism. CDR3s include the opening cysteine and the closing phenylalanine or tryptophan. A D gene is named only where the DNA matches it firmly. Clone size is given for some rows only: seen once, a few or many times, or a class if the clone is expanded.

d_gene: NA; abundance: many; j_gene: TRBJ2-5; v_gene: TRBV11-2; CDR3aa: CASSLIGNQETQYF; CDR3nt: TGTGCCAGCAGCTTAATAGGGAACCAAGAGACCCAGTACTTC
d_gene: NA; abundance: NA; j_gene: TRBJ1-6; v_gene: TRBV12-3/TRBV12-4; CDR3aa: CASSLAPQDGTHNSPLHF; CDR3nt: TGTGCCAGCAGTTTAGCGCCTCAGGACGGAACACATAATTCACCCCTCCACTTT
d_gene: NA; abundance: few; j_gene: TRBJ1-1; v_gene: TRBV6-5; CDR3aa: CASSYSVSPATEAFF; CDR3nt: TGTGCCAGCAGTTACTCAGTCTCGCCGGCCACTGAAGCTTTCTTT
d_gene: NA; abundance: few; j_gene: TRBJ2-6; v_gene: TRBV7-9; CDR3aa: CAIAATVSGANVLTF; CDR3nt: TGTGCCATCGCAGCGACAGTCTCTGGGGCCAACGTCCTGACTTTC
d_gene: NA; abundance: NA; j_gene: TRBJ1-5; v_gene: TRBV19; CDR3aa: CASSGAPGQPQHF; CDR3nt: TGTGCCAGTAGCGGGGCCCCGGGGCAGCCCCAGCATTTT
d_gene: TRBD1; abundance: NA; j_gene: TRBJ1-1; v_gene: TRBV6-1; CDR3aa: CASNADRVNTEAFF; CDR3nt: TGTGCCAGCAATGCGGACAGGGTAAACACTGAAGCTTTCTTT
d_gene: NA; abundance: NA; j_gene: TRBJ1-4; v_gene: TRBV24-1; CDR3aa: CATSDYPPRDGDEKLFF; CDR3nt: TGTGCCACCAGTGACTATCCGCCCCGGGACGGGGATGAAAAACTGTTTTTT
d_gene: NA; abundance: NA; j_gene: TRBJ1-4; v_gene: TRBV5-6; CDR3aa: CASSPRRGQTNEKLFF; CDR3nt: TGTGCCAGCAGCCCCCGGCGGGGGCAGACTAATGAAAAACTGTTTTTT
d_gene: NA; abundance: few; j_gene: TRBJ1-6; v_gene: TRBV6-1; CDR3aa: CASRRGPQGGDSPLHF; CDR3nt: TGTGCCAGCAGGCGGGGACCCCAGGGTGGGGATTCACCCCTCCACTTT
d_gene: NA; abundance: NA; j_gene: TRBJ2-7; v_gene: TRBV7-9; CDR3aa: CASTLGPPVKQYF; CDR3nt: TGTGCCAGCACCTTAGGCCCTCCTGTAAAGCAGTACTTC
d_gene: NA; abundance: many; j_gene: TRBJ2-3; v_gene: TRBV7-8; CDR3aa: CASSWTKEMQYF; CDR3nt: TGTGCCAGCAGCTGGACCAAGGAAATGCAGTATTTT
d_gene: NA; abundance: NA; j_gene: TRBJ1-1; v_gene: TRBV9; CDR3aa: CASKGGPGAEAFF; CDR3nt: TGTGCCAGTAAAGGCGGGCCCGGCGCTGAAGCTTTCTTT
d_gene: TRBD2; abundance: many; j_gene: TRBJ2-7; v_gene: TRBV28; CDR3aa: CASTGTSGSLYEQYF; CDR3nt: TGTGCCAGTACCGGGACTAGCGGGTCCCTCTACGAGCAGTACTTC
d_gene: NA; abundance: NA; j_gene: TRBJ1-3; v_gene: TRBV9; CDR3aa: CASSVRFSGNTIYF; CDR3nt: TGTGCCAGCAGCGTCCGATTCTCTGGAAACACCATATATTTT
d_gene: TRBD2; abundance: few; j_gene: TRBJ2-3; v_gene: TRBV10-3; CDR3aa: CAISGLRGEGTDTQYF; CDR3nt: TGTGCCATCAGTGGATTGCGGGGGGAGGGCACAGATACGCAGTATTTT
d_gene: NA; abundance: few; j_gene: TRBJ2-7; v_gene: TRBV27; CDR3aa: CASSSKGSYEQYF; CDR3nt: TGTGCCAGCAGTTCCAAGGGTTCCTACGAGCAGTACTTC
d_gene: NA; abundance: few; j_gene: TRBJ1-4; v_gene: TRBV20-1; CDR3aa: CSALGGGEKLFF; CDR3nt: TGCAGTGCCCTCGGGGGGGGTGAAAAACTGTTTTTT
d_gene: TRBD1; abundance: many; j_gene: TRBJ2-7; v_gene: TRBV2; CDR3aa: CASLLPGGTGVYEQYF; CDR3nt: TGTGCCAGCCTCCTCCCCGGGGGGACAGGGGTATACGAGCAGTACTTC
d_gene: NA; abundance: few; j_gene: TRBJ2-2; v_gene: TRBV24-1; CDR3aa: CATSDLSRGDTGELFF; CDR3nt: TGTGCCACCAGTGATCTCAGTAGGGGGGACACCGGGGAGCTGTTTTTT
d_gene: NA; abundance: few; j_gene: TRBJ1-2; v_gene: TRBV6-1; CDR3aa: CASSSTTEYYGYTF; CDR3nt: TGTGCCAGCAGCTCGACCACGGAGTACTATGGCTACACCTTC
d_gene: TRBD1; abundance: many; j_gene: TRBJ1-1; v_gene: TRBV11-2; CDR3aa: CASRVNTGTGIAEAFF; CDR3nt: TGTGCCAGCAGAGTGAATACCGGGACAGGGATCGCTGAAGCTTTCTTT
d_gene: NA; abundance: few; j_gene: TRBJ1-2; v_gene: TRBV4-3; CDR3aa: CASSQDTDEGGYTF; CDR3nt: TGCGCCAGCAGCCAAGATACCGACGAAGGTGGCTACACCTTC
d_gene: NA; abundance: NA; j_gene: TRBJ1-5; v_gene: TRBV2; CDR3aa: CASRGNPRLGQPQHF; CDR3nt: TGTGCCAGCAGAGGAAATCCTCGGTTGGGGCAGCCCCAGCATTTT
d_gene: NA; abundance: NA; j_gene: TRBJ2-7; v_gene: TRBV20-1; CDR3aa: CSASGGRYSYEQYF; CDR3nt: TGCAGTGCTAGTGGGGGCCGCTACTCCTACGAGCAGTACTTC
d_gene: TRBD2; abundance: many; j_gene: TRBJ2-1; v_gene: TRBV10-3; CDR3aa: CAISGSLADNEQFF; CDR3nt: TGTGCCATCAGTGGTTCACTAGCGGACAATGAGCAGTTCTTC
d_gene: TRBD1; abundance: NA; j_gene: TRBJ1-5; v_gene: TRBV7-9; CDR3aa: CASSRTGTGKPQHF; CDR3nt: TGTGCCAGCAGCAGAACCGGGACAGGGAAGCCCCAGCATTTT
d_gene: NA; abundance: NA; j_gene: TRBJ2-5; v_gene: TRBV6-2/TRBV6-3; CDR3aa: CASSSLTGRETQYF; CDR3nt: TGTGCCAGCAGTTCTCTGACAGGGAGGGAGACCCAGTACTTC
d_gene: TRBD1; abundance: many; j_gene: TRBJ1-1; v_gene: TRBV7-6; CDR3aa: CASSPITRTGMVNTEAFF; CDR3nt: TGTGCCAGCAGCCCGATTACTCGGACAGGGATGGTGAACACTGAAGCTTTCTTT
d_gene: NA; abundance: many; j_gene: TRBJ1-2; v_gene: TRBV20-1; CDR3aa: CSARPGIRYGYTF; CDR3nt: TGCAGTGCTCGTCCGGGGATTCGCTATGGCTACACCTTC
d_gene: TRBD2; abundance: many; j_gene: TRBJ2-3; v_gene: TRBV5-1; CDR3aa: CASSLVIAGGRPSTDTQYF; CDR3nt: TGCGCCAGCAGCTTGGTTATAGCGGGGGGCCGACCGAGCACAGATACGCAGTATTTT
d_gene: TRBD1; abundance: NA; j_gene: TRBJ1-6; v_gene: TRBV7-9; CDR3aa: CASSLKGQGNSPLHF; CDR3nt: TGTGCCAGCAGCCTTAAGGGACAGGGAAATTCACCCCTCCACTTT
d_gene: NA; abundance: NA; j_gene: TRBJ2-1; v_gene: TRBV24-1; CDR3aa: CATSGGDTYNEQFF; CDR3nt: TGTGCCACCAGTGGAGGCGACACCTACAATGAGCAGTTCTTC
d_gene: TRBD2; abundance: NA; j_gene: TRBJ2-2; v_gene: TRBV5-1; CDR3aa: CASSTGLAVVAGELFF; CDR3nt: TGCGCCAGCAGCACGGGACTAGCGGTGGTCGCCGGGGAGCTGTTTTTT
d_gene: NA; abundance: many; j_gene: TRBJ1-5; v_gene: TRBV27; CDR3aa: CASSPTDSNQPQHF; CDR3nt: TGTGCCAGCAGTCCCACGGATAGCAATCAGCCCCAGCATTTT
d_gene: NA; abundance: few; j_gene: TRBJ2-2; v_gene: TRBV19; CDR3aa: CASSPGSNTGELFF; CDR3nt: TGTGCCAGTAGTCCGGGATCTAACACCGGGGAGCTGTTTTTT
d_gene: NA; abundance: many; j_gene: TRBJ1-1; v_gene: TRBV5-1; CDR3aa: CASSGGQKGNTEAFF; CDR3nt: TGCGCCAGCAGCGGGGGACAAAAGGGGAACACTGAAGCTTTCTTT
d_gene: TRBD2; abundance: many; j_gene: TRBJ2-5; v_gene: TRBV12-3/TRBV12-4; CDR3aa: CASSFSVSSGGWNKETQYF; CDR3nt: TGTGCCAGCAGTTTCTCGGTTTCTAGCGGAGGGTGGAATAAAGAGACCCAGTACTTC
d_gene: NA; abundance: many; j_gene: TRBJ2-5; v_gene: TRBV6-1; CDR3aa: CASSFAGDTRTYF; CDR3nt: TGTGCCAGCAGTTTCGCCGGGGACACCAGGACGTACTTC
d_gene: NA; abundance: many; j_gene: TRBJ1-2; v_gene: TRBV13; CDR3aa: CASSSSGRGDYGYTF; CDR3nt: TGTGCCAGCAGCTCCTCAGGACGCGGGGACTATGGCTACACCTTC
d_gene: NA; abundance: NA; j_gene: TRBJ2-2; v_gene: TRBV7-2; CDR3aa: CASSLRRAFNTGELFF; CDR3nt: TGTGCCAGCAGCCTCCGTAGAGCTTTTAACACCGGGGAGCTGTTTTTT
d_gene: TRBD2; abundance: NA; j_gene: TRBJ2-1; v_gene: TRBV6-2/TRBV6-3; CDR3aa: CASRTLAGGPSGSGKEQFF; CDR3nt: TGTGCCAGCAGGACACTAGCGGGGGGGCCGAGTGGATCAGGTAAAGAGCAGTTCTTC
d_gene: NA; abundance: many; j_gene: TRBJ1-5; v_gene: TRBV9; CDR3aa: CASSAVVSNQPQHF; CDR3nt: TGTGCCAGCAGCGCGGTCGTTAGCAATCAGCCCCAGCATTTT
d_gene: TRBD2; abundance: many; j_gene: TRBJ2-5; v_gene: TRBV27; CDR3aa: CASSLGGLAGTETQYF; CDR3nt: TGTGCCAGCAGTTTAGGGGGACTAGCGGGAACAGAGACCCAGTACTTC
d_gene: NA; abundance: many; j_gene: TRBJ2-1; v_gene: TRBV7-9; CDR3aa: CASSASNEQFF; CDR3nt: TGTGCCAGCAGCGCTAGCAATGAGCAGTTCTTC
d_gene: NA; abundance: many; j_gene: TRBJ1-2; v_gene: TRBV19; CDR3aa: CASEPRSSAYGYTF; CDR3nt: TGTGCCTCCGAGCCCCGATCCTCCGCTTATGGCTACACCTTC